This T cell receptor beta chain was recorded in a study of neurological immune-mediated disorders. As for the study in general: Multiple sclerosis patients numbered 34, with some 31 relapsing-remitting and 3 secondary progressive.

Unsorted libraries were generated from 2 million PBMCs held at -80 degrees C. This clonotype was seen many times. Over 200 million TCR-beta sequences from 15-18 subjects were obtained in each sequencing run. TCRdb itself ran the 5' RACE reads through MiXCR, one entry per CDR3 protein. The sample yields tens of thousands of distinct CDR3 sequences, about 3.4% seen once. This CDR3 has 14 amino acids. V lost 0 bases and J lost 4, with 12 bases in between. Germline CDR1 reads DFQATT; CDR2 reads SNEGSKA (reference sequence). The TCR originated in a man in his forties with multiple sclerosis. The sequencing sample was made of PBMCs. The rearrangement links TRBV20-1 to TRBJ1-2; no firm D call. CDR3: CSARDLGSIYGYTF. The CDR3 bases are TGCAGTGCTAGAGATCTAGGCAGTATCTATGGCTACACCTTC.